This note documents a single T cell receptor beta chain sequence. Time point described: after dendritic cell vaccination, including at tumor progression/relapse. This entry belongs to a study of glioma-infiltrating T cells after dendritic cell vaccination. For the study at large: Glioblastoma patients came from Phase I and II dendritic cell vaccination trials. Treatment, given 2003 to 2012, was autologous tumor lysate-pulsed dendritic cell vaccination.

This CDR3 contains 15 residues. The germline V gene encodes CDR1 LNHDA and CDR2 SQIVND (reference sequence). Unmatched junction bases numbered 4, after V lost 3 bases and J lost 3 bases. The PCR used 60 V beta and 13 J beta primers. Assay used: immunoSEQ multiplex PCR; TCRdb lists only in-frame clones, some missing. The table shows about 82,000 clones, with under 85% occurring only once. The V gene is TRBV19, the J gene TRBJ2-2, with 7 nucleotides matching TRBD1. This clonotype was sampled from a human donor with glioblastoma. This material consisted of blood, taken after dendritic cell vaccination. CDR3 amino acids: CASSIGQGDTGELFF. Here the CDR3 DNA reads TGTGCCAGTAGTATCGGTCAGGGGGACACCGGGGAGCTGTTTTTT.